Listed here is a single T cell receptor (beta chain). These data belong to a study of Graves' ophthalmopathy and Graves' hyperthyroidism. Researchers took RNA transcripts and amplified TCR beta CDR3 regions from them. HTBI-primed first-round RT-PCR preceded second-round multiplex PCR. TCRdb reprocessed the multiplex PCR reads with MiXCR, giving one entry per CDR3 protein. The table has around 520,000 distinct CDR3 sequences, less than 40% seen once. Hyperthyroidism patients were newly diagnosed, under 2 months' duration, aged 18 to 65. Sequencing used peripheral blood or thyroid tissue (not recorded which). The origin of this receptor is an adult man with Graves' hyperthyroidism.

The CDR3 sequence is CSAPRAPSYNEQYF. CDR3 nucleotides: TGCAGTGCTCCAAGGGCTCCCTCCTACAATGAGCAGTACTTC. This chain joins TRBV29-1 and TRBJ2-7; D remains ambiguous. In germline, CDR1 is SQVTM, CDR2 ANQGSEA. This CDR3 contains 14 residues.